A single sample gave rise to the 10 T cell receptor beta chains below, sequenced in a study of T-cell reconstitution after alpha-beta-depleted transplantation in children. Unique molecular identifiers featured in how the TCRbeta library was prepared. MiXCR, applied by TCRdb to the PCR reads, yields one record per CDR3 protein. The sample contains fewer than 550,000 distinct CDR3 sequences, about an eighth of which appear only once. The source was PBMCs, mostly from graft donor cells, collected 180 days after TCRalphabeta/CD19-depleted stem cell transplant. The origin of the receptors is a female patient aged 2 to 10 who had a stem cell transplant for aplastic anemia, so the T cells may come from the graft donor.

This clonotype has more than one count but fewer than ten. The chain joins TRBV7-2 to TRBJ1-2; D perhaps matches TRBD1 (6 bases). This CDR3 contains 14 residues. CDR1 is SGHTA, CDR2 FQGNSA, per germline. Trimming took 10 bases from V and 4 from J, leaving 19 bases between them. DNA of the CDR3: TGTGCCACCGCCGGGCGGGGGCGCCTCTATGGCTACACCTTC. Amino acid sequence: CATAGRGRLYGYTF.

The rearrangement joins TRBV5-1 to TRBJ2-1; 7 bases agree with TRBD1. The germline gives CDR1 SGHRS, CDR2 YFSETQ. The CDR3 has 16 residues. V was clipped by 4 bases and J by 3 bases; unmatched bases: 10. CDR3 region: CASSNPRDSYYNEQFF. In DNA, the CDR3 is TGCGCCAGCAGCAATCCCCGGGACAGCTACTACAATGAGCAGTTCTTC.

This clonotype was detected only a few times. The rearrangement links TRBV20-1 to TRBJ2-1, with 9 nucleotides matching TRBD2. J gave up 4 bases and V 0 bases, and 4 bases lay outside the gene matches. The CDR3 extends over 15 amino acids. Per the germline V gene, CDR1 is DFQATT and CDR2 is SNEGSKA (reference sequence). CDR3 amino acids: CSARDTAGGYNEQFF. The CDR3, as DNA: TGCAGTGCTAGAGATACGGCGGGGGGGTACAATGAGCAGTTCTTC.

This clonotype was found a few times. The chain is built from TRBV20-1 and TRBJ1-5; perhaps TRBD1 as D (5 bases). Trimming stripped 3 bases from V and 0 bases from J, with 9 bases between. CDR1 is DFQATT and CDR2 is SNEGSKA in the germline V gene (reference sequence). The CDR3 is 14 amino acids. The CDR3 protein is CSARLQDSNQPQHF. The DNA of the CDR3 is TGCAGTGCTAGGTTACAGGATAGCAATCAGCCCCAGCATTTT.

About this clonotype itself: It may be a read error: a sequence one base away is much more abundant. The chain recombines TRBV25-1 with TRBJ2-6; D possibly corresponds to TRBD1 (5 bases). The CDR3 runs 12 residues. Per the germline V gene, CDR1 is MGHDK and CDR2 is SYGVNS. The CDR3 is CASSAGATVLTF. The CDR3 DNA is TGTGCCAGCAGTGCTGGGGCCACCGTCCTGACTTTC. Variable domain in full (rest from reference TRBV25-1 and TRBJ2-6): EADIYQTPRYLVIGTGKKITLECSQTMGHDKMYWYQQDPGMELHLIHYSYGVNSTEKGDLSSESTVSRIRTEHFPLTLESARPSHTSQYLCASSAGATVLTFGAGSRLTVL.

The rearrangement uses TRBV4-3 and TRBJ2-7; D may correspond to TRBD1 or TRBD2 (5 bases each). This CDR3 comprises 18 residues. V lost 0 bases to trimming and J lost 5 bases, with 23 bases between them. The germline V gene encodes CDR1 LGHNA and CDR2 YSLEER. Written as DNA, the CDR3 is TGCGCCAGCAGCCAAGAGTTCGGAGGCAGGGCGTTTCGGAACGAGCAGTACTTC. Protein product: CASSQEFGGRAFRNEQYF.

This clonotype has just a few counts. V is TRBV5-1 and J is TRBJ2-6; no reliable D call. Trimming removed 0 bases at V and 1 base at J, with 11 bases between. This CDR3 contains 17 residues. Per germline, CDR1 SGHRS and CDR2 YFSETQ. The CDR3 DNA reads as TGCGCCAGCAGCTTGGCCGGTAGGGTATCTGGGGCCAACGTCCTGACTTTC. Amino acid sequence: CASSLAGRVSGANVLTF.

This clonotype appeared many times. The CDR3 protein is CASSPVSGYNEQFF. DNA of the CDR3: TGCGCCAGCAGCCCGGTGAGCGGGTACAATGAGCAGTTCTTC. This chain links TRBV5-1 with TRBJ2-1; D is possibly TRBD2 (6 bases). CDR3 length: 14 amino acids. V was cut by 4 bases and J by 4 bases, with 12 bases left in between. Germline CDR1 SGHRS, CDR2 YFSETQ.

This clonotype came up a few times. The V call is TRBV7-9, the J call TRBJ2-2; the match to TRBD2 covers 7 bases. The CDR3 runs 17 residues. Trimming removed 5 bases from V and 4 bases from J; junction bases left unmatched: 13. Germline V gene data show CDR1 as SEHNR and CDR2 as FQNEAQ (reference sequence). CDR3 DNA sequence: TGTGCCAGCAGCCCGAGGAGGGGAGGGCACATCACCGGGGAGCTGTTTTTT. Amino acids: CASSPRRGGHITGELFF.

This chain connects TRBV15 to TRBJ2-7; 8 bases match TRBD1. V was pared by 1 base and J by 2 bases, with 7 bases of the junction left unmatched. CDR3 length: 16 amino acids. CDR1 and CDR2 (germline): LNHNV, YYDKDF (reference sequence). The CDR3 DNA is TGTGCCACCAGCAGAGGATGGGGACAGGCCCCCTACGAGCAGTACTTC. This encodes CATSRGWGQAPYEQYF.